The 27 T cell receptor beta chains below come from one sample, sequenced in a study of cytomegalovirus exposure and HLA in healthy donors. Libraries were prepared by immunoSEQ multiplex PCR; TCRdb keeps only in-frame clonotypes and omits some of them. The sample lists 190,000 or so clones; approximately 83% were seen once. The material sequenced was PBMCs. These receptors came from a woman in her late teens or twenties in good health and CMV-seropositive.

The chain couples TRBV29-1 to TRBJ2-1, with TRBD1 as a possible D gene (6 bases). The CDR3 sequence is 11 residues long. The V end lost 6 bases, the J end lost 6 bases, and 9 bases lay between the germline ends. Germline loops: CDR1 SQVTM, CDR2 ANQGSEA. The CDR3 reads CSVSRGNEQFF. The CDR3 DNA is TGCAGCGTCAGCAGGGGCAATGAGCAGTTCTTC.

CDR3: CASSETNAGPYEQYF. Here the CDR3 DNA reads TGCGCCAGCAGTGAGACTAACGCGGGTCCCTACGAGCAGTACTTC. The V and J genes are TRBV10-1 and TRBJ2-7, with a tentative D call TRBD2 (5 bases). CDR1 and CDR2 (germline): WNHNN, SYGVQD (reference sequence). The CDR3 is made up of 15 amino acids. V was cut by 2 bases and J by 2 bases, with 13 bases left in between.

This chain uses TRBV29-1 with TRBJ2-5, with a possible D match to TRBD2 (6 bases). The CDR3 has 12 residues. Trimming shortened V by 6 bases and J by 3 bases, and 11 bases separated the two germline ends. From germline, CDR1 is SQVTM and CDR2 ANQGSEA. The CDR3 nucleotides read TGCAGCGTAAGAGGCGGGAAAGAGACCCAGTACTTC. Encoded protein: CSVRGGKETQYF.

This chain links TRBV18 with TRBJ1-4; no firm D call. The CDR3 sequence is 15 residues long. Trimming cost V 4 bases and J 2 bases, with 11 bases left between them. Germline V gives CDR1 KGHSH, CDR2 LQKENI. The CDR3: CASSLDIPTNEKLFF. The DNA for the CDR3 is TGTGCCAGCTCACTTGACATCCCGACTAATGAAAAACTGTTTTTT.

The genes are TRBV7-9 and TRBJ1-1; possibly TRBD1 for D (5 bases). CDR1 and CDR2 (germline): SEHNR, FQNEAQ (reference sequence). The length of the CDR3 is 13 residues. Trimming shortened V by 7 bases and J by 3 bases, and 12 bases separated the two germline ends. The chain's CDR3 is CASTGAGHTEAFF. The CDR3 DNA sequence: TGTGCCAGCACCGGCGCGGGGCACACTGAAGCTTTCTTT.

The J gene is TRBJ2-1, the V gene TRBV5-1; no clear D gene. Trimming cost V 0 bases and J 8 bases, with 12 bases left between them. The CDR3 extends over 14 amino acids. Germline-derived CDR1 and CDR2 are SGHRS and YFSETQ. As DNA, the CDR3 is TGCGCCAGCAGCTTGGGTCGGTTTCCTGATGAGCAGTTCTTC. Translation gives CASSLGRFPDEQFF.

This sequence joins TRBV5-1 and TRBJ2-1, with D possibly TRBD1 on 6 matching bases. The CDR3 extends over 15 amino acids. Germline-derived CDR1 and CDR2 are SGHRS and YFSETQ. Trimming removed 0 bases at V and 5 bases at J, with 12 bases between. CDR3 sequence: CASSLGQGSHNEQFF. CDR3 in DNA: TGCGCCAGCAGCTTGGGGCAGGGGAGCCACAATGAGCAGTTCTTC.

The J gene is TRBJ1-5, the V gene TRBV25-1, with D tentatively TRBD1 (5 bases). The CDR3 contains 16 residues. The V and J ends lost 8 bases and 3 bases respectively, with 20 bases between them. Germline CDR1 reads MGHDK; CDR2 reads SYGVNS. CDR3 loop: CASGGGGEAFNQPQHF. The CDR3 DNA follows: TGTGCCAGCGGAGGCGGGGGGGAAGCCTTCAATCAGCCCCAGCATTTT.

CDR3 region: CSASKESGQFF. The CDR3 coding sequence is TGCAGTGCCTCCAAGGAGAGCGGGCAGTTCTTC. The V and J genes are TRBV20-1 and TRBJ2-1; tentative D call: TRBD2 (5 bases). The CDR3 spans 11 residues. Germline V CDR1 and CDR2: DFQATT, SNEGSKA (reference sequence). V was clipped by 6 bases and J by 12 bases, with 15 bases between them.

The genes are TRBV9 and TRBJ2-7; D is unclear. V dropped 5 bases and J dropped 0 bases, with 12 bases sitting between them. The CDR3 runs 14 residues. Germline-derived CDR1 and CDR2 are SGDLS and YYNGEE. In DNA, the CDR3 is TGTGCCAGCAGTCCTACGGGTTCCTCCTACGAGCAGTACTTC. Encoded protein: CASSPTGSSYEQYF.

This clone was picked up one time. J is TRBJ1-4 and V is TRBV2; 9 bases are shared with TRBD1. Germline lookup yields CDR1 SNHLY and CDR2 FYNNEI. The J segment lost 7 bases and the V segment lost 7 bases, leaving 10 bases of the junction unmatched. CDR3 size: 15 residues. As DNA, the CDR3 is TGTGCCAGCAAACTGGACAGGGGTGAGGGTGAAAAACTGTTTTTT. Protein product: CASKLDRGEGEKLFF. Full variable domain (missing parts from reference TRBV2 and TRBJ1-4): EPEVTQTPSHQVTQMGQEVILRCVPISNHLYFYWYRQILGQKVEFLVSFYNNEISEKSEIFDDQFSVERPDGSNFTLKIRSTKLEDSAMYFCASKLDRGEGEKLFFGSGTQLSVL.

V and J are TRBV15 and TRBJ2-2; 11 nucleotides match TRBD2. V dropped 1 base and J dropped 4; count of bases not matched to a gene: 17. CDR3 length equals 21 residues. Germline V lookup: CDR1 LNHNV, CDR2 YYDKDF (reference sequence). In DNA form, the CDR3 reads TGTGCCACCAGCAGAGTACCCCCCACCCATACTAGCGGGGGACGCACCGGGGAGCTGTTTTTT. This encodes CATSRVPPTHTSGGRTGELFF.

A word on this clone: Other DNA sequences in the sample encode the same CDR3. The chain has TRBV19 and TRBJ2-5; D is possibly TRBD2 (6 bases). V lost 4 bases to trimming and J lost 1 base, with 10 bases between them. Germline V gene data show CDR1 as LNHDA and CDR2 as SQIVND (reference sequence). The CDR3 length is 14 residues. CDR3 region: CASSTPGVQETQYF. In DNA, the CDR3 is TGTGCCAGTAGTACGCCGGGAGTCCAAGAGACCCAGTACTTC.

The genes are TRBV19 and TRBJ1-6; D is unresolved. The V end was cut by 5 bases, the J end by 5 bases, with 13 bases between. This CDR3 comprises 15 residues. Germline CDR1 and CDR2: LNHDA and SQIVND (reference sequence). The chain's CDR3 is CASSEPGIDNSPLHF. DNA for the CDR3: TGTGCCAGTAGTGAACCCGGGATCGATAATTCACCCCTCCACTTT.

The rearrangement uses TRBV27 and TRBJ2-2, with 11 bases identical to TRBD2. The CDR3 runs to 17 residues. The V gene's germline CDR1 is MNHEY and CDR2 SMNVEV (reference sequence). The V segment lost 5 bases and the J segment 6 bases; nucleotides outside the gene matches: 11. The CDR3 sequence is CASSPIAGGLGAGELFF. CDR3 in DNA: TGTGCCAGCAGTCCCATAGCGGGGGGGCTAGGGGCCGGGGAGCTGTTTTTT.

This sequence joins TRBV6-5 and TRBJ2-5; 8 bases fit TRBD1. The trim removed 7 bases at V and 5 bases at J, leaving 6 bases unmatched. Germline V gene data show CDR1 as MNHEY and CDR2 as SVGAGI. This CDR3 has 13 amino acids. CDR3 residues: CASNTRGLETQYF. The CDR3 region has the DNA TGTGCCAGCAACACCAGGGGGCTGGAGACCCAGTACTTC.

V gene TRBV29-1 combines with J gene TRBJ2-1; 8 nucleotides match TRBD2. V lost 4 bases to trimming and J lost 9 bases; unmatched junction nucleotides: 11. CDR1 is SQVTM and CDR2 is ANQGSEA in the germline V gene. CDR3 length equals 14 residues. DNA of the CDR3: TGCAGCGTTGTGGACGGGGGGGCCCTCGGTGAGCAGTTCTTC. Its translation: CSVVDGGALGEQFF.

V is TRBV7-3 and J is TRBJ1-1, with D possibly being TRBD1 (6 bases). Germline values: CDR1 SGHTA, CDR2 FQGTGA. The CDR3 length is 13 residues. V was shortened by 2 bases and J by 3 bases, with 7 bases between the two germline ends. CDR3 DNA: TGTGCCAGCAGCTTATCAGGGGACACTGAAGCTTTCTTT. It encodes CASSLSGDTEAFF.

The chain links TRBV28 to TRBJ1-2; 8 bases are a match to TRBD1. The CDR3 loop spans 14 amino acids. Germline loops: CDR1 MDHEN, CDR2 SYDVKM. With 5 bases clipped from V and 2 bases from J, the junction kept 4 bases outside the gene matches. CDR3 in DNA: TGTGCCAGCAGTGACAGGGGCGCCAACTATGGCTACACCTTC. This translates into CASSDRGANYGYTF.

This chain uses TRBV9 with TRBJ1-3; D is unresolved. From germline, CDR1 is SGDLS and CDR2 YYNGEE. The CDR3 has 14 residues. Trimming cost V 1 base and J 6 bases, with 11 bases left between them. DNA of the CDR3: TGTGCCAGCAGCGTAAGGTCGGAGGAAAACACCATATATTTT. Encoded protein: CASSVRSEENTIYF.

The rearrangement links TRBV2 to TRBJ2-7, with D unresolved. There are 13 residues in the CDR3. Trimming took 4 bases from V and 0 from J, leaving 7 bases between them. CDR1 and CDR2 from the germline V gene are SNHLY and FYNNEI. Here the CDR3 reads CASSGLASYEQYF. CDR3 DNA: TGTGCCAGCAGTGGATTGGCCTCCTACGAGCAGTACTTC.

This clone was counted a single time. The chain recombines TRBV5-1 with TRBJ1-1; D unresolved. In germline, CDR1 is SGHRS, CDR2 YFSETQ. Trimming left V 0 bases short and J 0 bases short, with 9 bases between. CDR3 length: 15 amino acids. DNA of the CDR3: TGCGCCAGCAGCTTGGAACAATACATGAACACTGAAGCTTTCTTT. It translates to CASSLEQYMNTEAFF. Using reference TRBV5-1 and TRBJ1-1 for the parts outside the CDR3, the full variable domain is KAGVTQTPRYLIKTRGQQVTLSCSPISGHRSVSWYQQTPGQGLQFLFEYFSETQRNKGNFPGRFSGRQFSNSRSEMNVSTLELGDSALYLCASSLEQYMNTEAFFGQGTRLTVV.

This CDR3 is CASSQFTGANEKLFF. The DNA for the CDR3 is TGTGCCAGCAGCCAATTCACGGGGGCTAATGAAAAACTGTTTTTT. The chain links TRBV14 to TRBJ1-4; possible D gene TRBD1, 5 bases. Germline loops: CDR1 SGHDN, CDR2 FVKESK. V shed 2 bases and J shed 3 bases, with 10 bases lying between them. This CDR3 region has 15 residues.

The V call is TRBV5-3, the J call TRBJ2-7; 12 nucleotides align to TRBD2. Being an ORF, TRBV5-3 has a function that is uncertain. The CDR3 runs 18 residues. V lost 4 bases to trimming and J lost 3 bases; unmatched junction nucleotides: 14. CDR3: CARSTFTSGGLLSYEQYF. CDR3 DNA sequence: TGTGCCAGAAGCACGTTCACTAGCGGGGGGCTATTAAGCTACGAGCAGTACTTC.

This clone was detected only a few times. The chain uses TRBV10-1 and TRBJ2-2; 9 positions agree with TRBD1. The CDR3 is 14 amino acids. Germline lookup yields CDR1 WNHNN and CDR2 SYGVQD (reference sequence). With V trimmed by 2 bases and J by 5 bases, 0 bases remained unmatched. CDR3 region: CASSEGTGTGELFF. Here the CDR3 DNA reads TGCGCCAGCAGTGAGGGGACAGGGACCGGGGAGCTGTTTTTT.

The chain carries TRBV30 and TRBJ2-7, with 10 nucleotides matching TRBD2. V lost 4 bases and J lost 2; bases outside the gene matches: 8. The germline V gene has CDR1 GTSNPN and CDR2 SVGIG (reference sequence). The CDR3 runs to 15 residues. The CDR3 reads CAWTSPGLATYEQYF. CDR3 in DNA: TGTGCCTGGACCTCGCCGGGACTAGCGACCTACGAGCAGTACTTC. Supplemented by reference TRBV30 and TRBJ2-7, the full variable domain reads SQTIHQWPATLVQPVGSPLSLECTVEGTSNPNLYWYRQAAGRGLQLLFYSVGIGQISSEVPQNLSASRPQDRQFILSSKKLLLSDSGFYLCAWTSPGLATYEQYFGPGTRLTVT.

This chain joins TRBV5-1 and TRBJ2-3, with D perhaps matching TRBD2 (6 bases). The CDR3 is 14 residues long. Germline CDR1 SGHRS, CDR2 YFSETQ. Trimming pared 0 bases from V and 4 bases from J, leaving 9 bases between. The DNA of the CDR3 is TGCGCCAGCAGCTTGGTTGCGGGGTCAGATACGCAGTATTTT. Its protein is CASSLVAGSDTQYF.